The sequence of this TCR beta chain was determined in a study of blood T cell repertoires in COVID-19. Study in general: Italy, Spain and the United States were the sources of the convalescent and acute COVID-19 samples. T cells, B-cell-depleted T cells, or PBMCs supplied cDNA or gDNA.

How the authors handled the data: How many nucleated cells were present was estimated from reference gene primer amplification. Sequenced by immunoSEQ multiplex PCR; TCRdb stores in-frame clones only, minus some. V, J and clone size derive from that table, while D and trimming were established from the DNA sequence. The table includes some 110,000 clones, roughly 90% detected once. Trimming shortened V by 5 bases and J by 1 base, and 5 bases separated the two germline ends. The CDR3 sequence is 12 residues long. Germline V gives CDR1 MNHEY, CDR2 SVGAGI. The rearrangement joins TRBV6-5 to TRBJ1-1; the D is unclear. Sequencing input: peripheral blood. This clonotype originated in a man aged 70-80 years who had recovered from COVID-19. CDR3 sequence reads: CASSQSNTEAFF. CDR3 bases: TGTGCCAGCAGTCAATCGAACACTGAAGCTTTCTTT.